These T cell receptor beta chains were read from a single sample in a study of Ad26.COV2.S vaccination and SARS-CoV-2 variants. Sequencing used immunoSEQ multiplex PCR; TCRdb keeps in-frame clones, though not all of them. The sample contains about 250,000 clones, 87% of which appear only once. The sequencing here drew on peripheral blood, taken in a trial of Ad26.COV2.S vaccine versus placebo. The receptors here all came from a person aged 18-60 years who received the Ad26.COV2.S COVID-19 vaccine or a placebo. The CDR3 runs from the conserved cysteine through the conserved F or W. Each record gives: CDR3 protein, CDR3 DNA, D gene, clone size, J gene, V gene. D genes are given only for firm matches. Not every row has a clone size; where given, it reads once, few, many or a size class.

CASSLVGDRGLRGHDEQFF,TGTGCCAGCAGCTTGGTAGGGGACAGGGGGCTAAGGGGACACGATGAGCAGTTCTTC,TRBD1,once,TRBJ2-1,TRBV5-5
CASSLSEGALWTEAFF,TGTGCCAGCAGTTTATCGGAAGGGGCCCTATGGACTGAAGCTTTCTTT,-,few,TRBJ1-1,TRBV27
CASTTGLGGTDTQYF,TGTGCCAGCACCACAGGACTGGGGGGAACAGATACGCAGTATTTT,-,-,TRBJ2-3,TRBV7-6
CASSSGGFTRGNQPQHF,TGTGCCAGCAGCTCAGGGGGTTTCACCAGGGGCAATCAGCCCCAGCATTTT,TRBD1,-,TRBJ1-5,TRBV7-2
CASSLVRSGRAGTDTQYF,TGTGCCAGCAGCTTAGTGAGAAGCGGGAGAGCGGGGACAGATACGCAGTATTTT,TRBD2,-,TRBJ2-3,TRBV7-2
CASSPGLAGGGEQFF,TGTGCCAGCAGCCCGGGACTAGCGGGAGGGGGAGAGCAGTTCTTC,TRBD2,once,TRBJ2-1,TRBV11-2
CASSIRDGILLQPQHF,TGTGCCAGTAGTATCCGGGACGGTATCCTTCTTCAGCCCCAGCATTTT,-,-,TRBJ1-5,TRBV19
CASSLKGGNTIYF,TGTGCCAGCAGCTTAAAGGGGGGAAACACCATATATTTT,-,-,TRBJ1-3,TRBV7-2
CASSREGPGELFF,TGTGCCAGCAGTCGGGAGGGCCCCGGGGAGCTGTTTTTT,TRBD2,-,TRBJ2-2,TRBV9
CASSPGQGRGETQYF,TGTGCCAGCAGTCCCGGACAGGGTCGAGGGGAGACCCAGTACTTC,TRBD1,-,TRBJ2-5,TRBV5-5
CATKLQGGGTEAFF,TGTGCCACCAAGCTACAGGGGGGAGGAACTGAAGCTTTCTTT,TRBD1,-,TRBJ1-1,TRBV19
CASRGLAGGLYNEQFF,TGTGCCAGCAGGGGACTAGCGGGGGGACTTTACAATGAGCAGTTCTTC,TRBD2,once,TRBJ2-1,TRBV27
CASSILQGYTGELFF,TGTGCCAGTAGTATACTACAGGGTTATACCGGGGAGCTGTTTTTT,-,-,TRBJ2-2,TRBV19
CASSLQETQYF,TGTGCCAGCAGCCTACAGGAGACCCAGTACTTC,-,-,TRBJ2-5,TRBV11-2
CSATGGYGYTF,TGCAGTGCCACTGGTGGCTATGGCTACACCTTC,-,-,TRBJ1-2,TRBV20-1
CASSLVWGSGAGQTQYF,TGTGCCAGCAGTCTCGTCTGGGGTAGCGGCGCCGGGCAGACCCAGTACTTC,-,-,TRBJ2-5,TRBV6-6